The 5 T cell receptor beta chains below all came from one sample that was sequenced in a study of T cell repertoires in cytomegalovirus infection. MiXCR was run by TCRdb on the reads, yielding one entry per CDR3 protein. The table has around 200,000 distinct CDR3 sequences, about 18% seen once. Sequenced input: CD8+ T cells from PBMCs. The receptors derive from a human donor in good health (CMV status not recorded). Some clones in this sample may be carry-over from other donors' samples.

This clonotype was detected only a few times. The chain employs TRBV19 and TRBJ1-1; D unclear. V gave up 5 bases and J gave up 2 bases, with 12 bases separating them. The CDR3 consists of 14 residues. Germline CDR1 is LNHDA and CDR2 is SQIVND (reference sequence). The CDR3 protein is CASSPKRYNTEAFF. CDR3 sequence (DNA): TGTGCCAGTAGTCCCAAAAGGTACAACACTGAAGCTTTCTTT. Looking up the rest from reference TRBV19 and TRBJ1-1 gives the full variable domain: DGGITQSPKYLFRKEGQNVTLSCEQNLNHDAMYWYRQDPGQGLRLIYYSQIVNDFQKGDIAEGYSVSREKKESFPLTVTSAQKNPTAFYLCASSPKRYNTEAFFGQGTRLTVV.

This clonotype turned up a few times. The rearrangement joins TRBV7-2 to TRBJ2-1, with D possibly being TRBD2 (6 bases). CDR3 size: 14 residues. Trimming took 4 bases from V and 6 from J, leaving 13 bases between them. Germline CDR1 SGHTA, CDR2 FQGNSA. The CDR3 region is CASSWGRTANEQFF. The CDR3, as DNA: TGTGCCAGCAGCTGGGGGAGGACCGCCAATGAGCAGTTCTTC.

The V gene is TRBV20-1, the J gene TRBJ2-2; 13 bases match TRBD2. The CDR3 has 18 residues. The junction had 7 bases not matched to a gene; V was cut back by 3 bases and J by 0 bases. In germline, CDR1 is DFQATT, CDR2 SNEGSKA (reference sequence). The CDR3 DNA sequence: TGCAGTGCTAGTGATTGGACTAGCGGGGGCCCGAACACCGGGGAGCTGTTTTTT. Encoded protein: CSASDWTSGGPNTGELFF.

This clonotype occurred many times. The CDR3 loop reads CASSPERRQIYNEQFF. The CDR3 DNA reads TGTGCCAGCAGCCCTGAGCGTAGGCAAATCTACAATGAGCAGTTCTTC. The chain couples TRBV7-3 to TRBJ2-1, with D unresolved. The CDR3 covers 16 residues. V was trimmed by 5 bases and J by 3 bases, leaving 17 bases between them. Germline assignment: CDR1 SGHTA and CDR2 FQGTGA.

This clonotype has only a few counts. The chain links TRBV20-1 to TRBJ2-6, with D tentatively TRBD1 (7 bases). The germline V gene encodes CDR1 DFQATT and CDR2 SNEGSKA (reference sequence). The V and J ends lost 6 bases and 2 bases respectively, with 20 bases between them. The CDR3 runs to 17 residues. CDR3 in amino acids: CSAKGGDSRPGANVLTF. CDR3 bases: TGCAGTGCAAAAGGCGGGGACAGCCGACCTGGGGCCAACGTCCTGACTTTC.